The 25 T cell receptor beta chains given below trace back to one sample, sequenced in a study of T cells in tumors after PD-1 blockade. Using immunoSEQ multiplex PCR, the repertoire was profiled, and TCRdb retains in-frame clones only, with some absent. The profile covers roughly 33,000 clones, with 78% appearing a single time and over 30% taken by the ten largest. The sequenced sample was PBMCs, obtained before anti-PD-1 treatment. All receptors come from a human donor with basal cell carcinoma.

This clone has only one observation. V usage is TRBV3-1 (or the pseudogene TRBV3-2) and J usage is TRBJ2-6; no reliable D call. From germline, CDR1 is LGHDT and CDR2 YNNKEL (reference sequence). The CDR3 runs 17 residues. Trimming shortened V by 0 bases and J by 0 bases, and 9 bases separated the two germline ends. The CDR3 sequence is CASSQDTIVSGANVLTF. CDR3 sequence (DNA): TGTGCCAGCAGCCAAGATACGATCGTCTCTGGGGCCAACGTCCTGACTTTC.

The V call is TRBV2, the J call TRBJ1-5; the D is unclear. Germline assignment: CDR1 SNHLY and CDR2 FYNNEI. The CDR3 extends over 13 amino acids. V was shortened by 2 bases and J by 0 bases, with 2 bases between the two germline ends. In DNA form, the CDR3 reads TGTGCCAGCAGTGAAAATAGCAATCAGCCCCAGCATTTT. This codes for CASSENSNQPQHF.

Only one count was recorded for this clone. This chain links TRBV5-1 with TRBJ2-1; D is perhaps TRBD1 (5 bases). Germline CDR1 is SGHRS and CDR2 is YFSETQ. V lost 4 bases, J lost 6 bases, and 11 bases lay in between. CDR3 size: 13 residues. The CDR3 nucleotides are TGCGCCAGCAGCACCGACAGTGTCAATGAGCAGTTCTTC. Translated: CASSTDSVNEQFF.

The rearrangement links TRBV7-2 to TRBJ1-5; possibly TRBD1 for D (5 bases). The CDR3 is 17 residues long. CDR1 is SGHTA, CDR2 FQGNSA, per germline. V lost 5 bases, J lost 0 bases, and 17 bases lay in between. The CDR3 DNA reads TGTGCCAGCAGCCCGCGGGGCAGCTTCTATAGCAATCAGCCCCAGCATTTT. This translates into CASSPRGSFYSNQPQHF.

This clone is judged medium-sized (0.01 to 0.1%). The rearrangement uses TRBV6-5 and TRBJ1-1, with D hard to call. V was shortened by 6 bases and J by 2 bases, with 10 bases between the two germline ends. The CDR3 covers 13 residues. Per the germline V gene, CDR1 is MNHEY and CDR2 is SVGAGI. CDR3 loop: CASSPTRNTEAFF. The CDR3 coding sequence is TGTGCCAGCAGCCCCACCCGTAACACTGAAGCTTTCTTT.

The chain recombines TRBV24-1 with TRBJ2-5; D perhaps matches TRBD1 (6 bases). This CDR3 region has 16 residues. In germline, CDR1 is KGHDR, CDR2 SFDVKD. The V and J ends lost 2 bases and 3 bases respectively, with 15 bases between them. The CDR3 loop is CATSDSSGAWKETQYF. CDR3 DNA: TGTGCCACCAGTGATTCGTCAGGGGCATGGAAAGAGACCCAGTACTTC.

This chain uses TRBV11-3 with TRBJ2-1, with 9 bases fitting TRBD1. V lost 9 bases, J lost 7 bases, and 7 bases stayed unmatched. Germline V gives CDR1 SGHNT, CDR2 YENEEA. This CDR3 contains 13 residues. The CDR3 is CASTQGAGNEQFF. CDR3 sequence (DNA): TGTGCCAGTACACAGGGGGCGGGTAATGAGCAGTTCTTC.

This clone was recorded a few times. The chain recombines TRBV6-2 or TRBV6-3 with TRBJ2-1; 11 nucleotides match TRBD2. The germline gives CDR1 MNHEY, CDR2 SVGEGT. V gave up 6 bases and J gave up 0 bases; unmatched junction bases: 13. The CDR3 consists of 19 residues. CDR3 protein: CASSDGLAGASSSYNEQFF. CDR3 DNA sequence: TGTGCCAGCAGCGATGGACTAGCGGGTGCCTCTTCCTCCTACAATGAGCAGTTCTTC.

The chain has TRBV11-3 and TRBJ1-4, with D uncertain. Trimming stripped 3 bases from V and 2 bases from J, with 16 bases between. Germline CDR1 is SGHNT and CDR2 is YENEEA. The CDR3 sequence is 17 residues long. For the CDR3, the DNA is TGTGCCAGCAGCTTGTCGCTGGATTATAAGACTAATGAAAAACTGTTTTTT. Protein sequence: CASSLSLDYKTNEKLFF.

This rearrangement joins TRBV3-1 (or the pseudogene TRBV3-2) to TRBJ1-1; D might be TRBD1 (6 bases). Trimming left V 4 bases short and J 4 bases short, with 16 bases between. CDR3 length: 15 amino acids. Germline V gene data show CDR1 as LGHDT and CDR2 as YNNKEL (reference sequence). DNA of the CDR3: TGTGCCAGCAGCCCTCGGACAAGGGGGGGCACTGAAGCTTTCTTT. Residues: CASSPRTRGGTEAFF.

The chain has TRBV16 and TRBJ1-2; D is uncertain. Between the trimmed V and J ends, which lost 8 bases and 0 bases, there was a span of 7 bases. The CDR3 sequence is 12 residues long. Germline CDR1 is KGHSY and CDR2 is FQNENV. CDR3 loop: CASANTNYGYTF. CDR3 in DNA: TGTGCCAGCGCTAATACTAACTATGGCTACACCTTC.

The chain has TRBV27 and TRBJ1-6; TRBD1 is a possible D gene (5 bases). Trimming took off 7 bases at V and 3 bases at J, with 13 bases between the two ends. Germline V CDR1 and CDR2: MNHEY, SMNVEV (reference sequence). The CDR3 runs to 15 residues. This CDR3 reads CASNQQAHYNSPLHF. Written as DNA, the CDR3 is TGTGCCAGCAACCAACAGGCCCACTATAATTCACCCCTCCACTTT.

CDR3 region: CARSLDKTGDPGELFF. The CDR3 nucleotides read TGTGCCAGAAGCTTAGATAAAACAGGAGACCCCGGGGAGCTGTTTTTT. The chain combines TRBV7-5 with TRBJ2-2; the table calls TRBD1, which could not be checked here. TRBV7-5 is marked as a pseudogene. This CDR3 contains 16 residues.

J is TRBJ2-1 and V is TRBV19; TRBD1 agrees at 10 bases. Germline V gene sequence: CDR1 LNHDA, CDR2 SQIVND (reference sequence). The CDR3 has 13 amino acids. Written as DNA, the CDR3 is TGTGCAACGGGACAGGGGACGAACAATGAGCAGTTCTTC. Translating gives CATGQGTNNEQFF.

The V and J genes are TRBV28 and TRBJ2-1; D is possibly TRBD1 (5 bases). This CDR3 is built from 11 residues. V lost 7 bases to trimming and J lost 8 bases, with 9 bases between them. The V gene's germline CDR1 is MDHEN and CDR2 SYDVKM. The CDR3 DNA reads TGTGCCAGCACAGACAGTTATGAGCAGTTCTTC. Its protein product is CASTDSYEQFF.

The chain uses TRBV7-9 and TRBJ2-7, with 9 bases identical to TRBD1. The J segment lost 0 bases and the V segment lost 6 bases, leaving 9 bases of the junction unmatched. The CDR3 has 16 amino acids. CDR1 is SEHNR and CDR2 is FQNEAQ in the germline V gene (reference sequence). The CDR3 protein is CASRLYRDRVSYEQYF. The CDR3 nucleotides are TGTGCCAGCAGACTCTACCGGGACAGGGTCTCCTACGAGCAGTACTTC.

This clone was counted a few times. Here the CDR3 DNA reads TGTGCCAGCAGCCCTACCGGGACAGGATCTGGCTACACCTTC. It specifies CASSPTGTGSGYTF. J is TRBJ1-2 and V is TRBV7-3, with TRBD1 matching 8 bases. Trimming cost V 5 bases and J 7 bases; bases outside gene matches: 9. CDR3 size: 14 residues. The germline V gene encodes CDR1 SGHTA and CDR2 FQGTGA.

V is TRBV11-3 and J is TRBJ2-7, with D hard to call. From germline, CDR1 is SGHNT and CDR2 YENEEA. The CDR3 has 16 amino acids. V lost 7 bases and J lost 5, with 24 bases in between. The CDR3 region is CASTPYGGTLLDEQYF. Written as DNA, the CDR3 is TGTGCCAGCACCCCGTATGGCGGAACCCTGCTGGACGAGCAGTACTTC.

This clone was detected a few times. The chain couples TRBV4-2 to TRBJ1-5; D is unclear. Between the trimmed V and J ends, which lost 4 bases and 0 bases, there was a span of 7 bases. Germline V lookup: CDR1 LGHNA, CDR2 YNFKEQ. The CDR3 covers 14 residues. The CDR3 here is CASSRTDSNQPQHF. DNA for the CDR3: TGTGCCAGCAGCCGGACCGATAGCAATCAGCCCCAGCATTTT.

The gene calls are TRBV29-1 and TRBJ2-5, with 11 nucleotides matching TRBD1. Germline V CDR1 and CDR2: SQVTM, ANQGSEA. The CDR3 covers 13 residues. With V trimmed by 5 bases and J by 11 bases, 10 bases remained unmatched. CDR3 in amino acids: CSVSGTGGSGQYF. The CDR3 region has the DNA TGCAGCGTTTCCGGGACAGGGGGGTCGGGTCAGTACTTC.

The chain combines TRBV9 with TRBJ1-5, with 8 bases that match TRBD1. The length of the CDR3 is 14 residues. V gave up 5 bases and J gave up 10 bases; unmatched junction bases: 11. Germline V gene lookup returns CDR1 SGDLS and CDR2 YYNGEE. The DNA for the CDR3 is TGTGCCAGCAGTACAGGGGGGGGTTCAGGCCCCCAGCATTTT. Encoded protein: CASSTGGGSGPQHF. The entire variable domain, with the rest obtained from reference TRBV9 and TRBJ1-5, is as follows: DSGVTQTPKHLITATGQRVTLRCSPRSGDLSVYWYQQSLDQGLQFLIQYYNGEERAKGNILERFSAQQFPDLHSELNLSSLELGDSALYFCASSTGGGSGPQHFGDGTRLSIL.

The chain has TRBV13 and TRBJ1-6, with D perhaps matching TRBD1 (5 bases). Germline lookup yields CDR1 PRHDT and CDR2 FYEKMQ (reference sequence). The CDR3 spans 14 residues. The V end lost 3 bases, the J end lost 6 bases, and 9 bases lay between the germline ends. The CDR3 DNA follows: TGTGCCAGCAGCTTCCGGGGACCTAATTCACCCCTCCACTTT. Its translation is CASSFRGPNSPLHF. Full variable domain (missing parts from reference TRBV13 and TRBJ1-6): AAGVIQSPRHLIKEKRETATLKCYPIPRHDTVYWYQQGPGQDPQFLISFYEKMQSDKGSIPDRFSAQQFSDYHSELNMSSLELGDSALYFCASSFRGPNSPLHFGNGTRLTVT.

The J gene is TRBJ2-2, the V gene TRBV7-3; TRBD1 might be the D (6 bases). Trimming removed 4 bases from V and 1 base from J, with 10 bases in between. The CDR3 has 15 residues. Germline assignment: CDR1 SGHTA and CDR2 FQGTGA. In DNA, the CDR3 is TGTGCCAGCAGCTCCGGACAGCTGAACACCGGGGAGCTGTTTTTT. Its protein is CASSSGQLNTGELFF.

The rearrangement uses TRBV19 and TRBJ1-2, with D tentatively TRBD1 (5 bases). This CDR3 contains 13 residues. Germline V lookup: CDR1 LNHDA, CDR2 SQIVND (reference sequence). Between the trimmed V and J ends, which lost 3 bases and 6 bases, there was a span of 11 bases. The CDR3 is CASSINKDNGYTF. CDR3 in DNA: TGTGCCAGTAGTATTAATAAGGACAATGGCTACACCTTC.

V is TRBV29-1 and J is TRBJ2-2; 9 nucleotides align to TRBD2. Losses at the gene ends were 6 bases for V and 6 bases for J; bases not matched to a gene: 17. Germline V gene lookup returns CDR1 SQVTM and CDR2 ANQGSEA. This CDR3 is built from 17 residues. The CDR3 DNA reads TGCAGCGTCCTGGGGGCTAACGTAGCGGGAGCGCCCGGGGAGCTGTTTTTT. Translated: CSVLGANVAGAPGELFF.